Below, one T cell receptor (beta chain) is given with its context. This sample stems from a study of blood T cell repertoires in COVID-19. The table came from immunoSEQ multiplex PCR; TCRdb's copy has only in-frame clones and leaves some out. The sample contains approximately 300,000 clones, 90% of which appear only once. This clonotype was sampled from a woman in her 30s with COVID-19, enrolled during active disease. The sequenced sample consisted of peripheral blood.

The CDR3 reads CSASPPSGSGANVLTF. The CDR3 bases are TGCAGTGCTAGTCCCCCCTCAGGGTCTGGGGCCAACGTCCTGACTTTC. The chain is built from TRBV20-1 and TRBJ2-6; D is perhaps TRBD1 (5 bases). The V gene lost 3 bases and the J gene lost 1 base, with 13 bases spanning the gap. CDR3 size: 16 residues. Germline CDR1 is DFQATT and CDR2 is SNEGSKA (reference sequence).